A selection of T cell receptor beta chains follows, all from one sample in a study of T cell repertoires in cytomegalovirus infection. TCRdb ran MiXCR on the reads and lists one entry per CDR3 protein. There are about 900,000 distinct CDR3 sequences in the sample; roughly 31% occur only once, and about an eighth lies in the top ten. No antigens are known for them. Source: cultured CD8+ T cells from PBMCs, taken from culture after CMV antigen stimulation. All receptors come from a human donor in good health (CMV status not recorded). Some clones in this sample may be carry-over from other donors' samples. The CDR3 runs from the conserved cysteine through the conserved F or W. The D gene is left open where the match is weak. A clone size is listed for some rows: how often the clone was seen (once, few, many), or a class if it is expanded.

j_gene: TRBJ1-2
d_gene: -
abundance: -
v_gene: TRBV27
CDR3aa: CASSPSGTSGYTF
CDR3nt: TGTGCCAGCAGTCCTAGTGGTACTTCTGGCTACACCTTC

j_gene: TRBJ1-5
d_gene: TRBD1
abundance: many
v_gene: TRBV7-2
CDR3aa: CASSGRTGSSQPQHF
CDR3nt: TGTGCCAGCAGCGGAAGGACAGGGTCTAGTCAGCCCCAGCATTTT

j_gene: TRBJ1-5
d_gene: -
abundance: few
v_gene: TRBV28
CDR3aa: CASSLRTYQPQHF
CDR3nt: TGTGCCAGCAGTTTACGGACCTATCAGCCCCAGCATTTT

j_gene: TRBJ2-1
d_gene: -
abundance: -
v_gene: TRBV6-2/TRBV6-3
CDR3aa: CASINENEQFF
CDR3nt: TGTGCCAGCATCAACGAGAATGAGCAGTTCTTC

j_gene: TRBJ1-2
d_gene: TRBD1
abundance: many
v_gene: TRBV13
CDR3aa: CASSYRWRDRRNYGYTF
CDR3nt: TGTGCCAGCAGCTATCGCTGGCGGGACAGGAGAAACTATGGCTACACCTTC

j_gene: TRBJ2-1
d_gene: TRBD1
abundance: -
v_gene: TRBV20-1
CDR3aa: CSAPGQGAFNEQFF
CDR3nt: TGCAGTGCCCCTGGACAGGGGGCTTTCAATGAGCAGTTCTTC

j_gene: TRBJ1-2
d_gene: -
abundance: -
v_gene: TRBV29-1
CDR3aa: CSVDSSYGYTF
CDR3nt: TGCAGCGTGGACAGTAGCTATGGCTACACCTTC

j_gene: TRBJ2-1
d_gene: TRBD1
abundance: -
v_gene: TRBV5-4
CDR3aa: CASSPRQGLQYEQFF
CDR3nt: TGTGCCAGCAGCCCGCGACAGGGATTACAATATGAGCAGTTCTTC

j_gene: TRBJ2-5
d_gene: -
abundance: -
v_gene: TRBV6-5
CDR3aa: CASSYPSSGTQYF
CDR3nt: TGTGCCAGCAGTTACCCCAGTTCCGGGACCCAGTACTTC

j_gene: TRBJ2-3
d_gene: -
abundance: many
v_gene: TRBV12-3/TRBV12-4
CDR3aa: CASSLADRRADTQYF
CDR3nt: TGTGCCAGCAGTTTGGCTGACAGGCGTGCAGATACGCAGTATTTT

j_gene: TRBJ1-5
d_gene: -
abundance: -
v_gene: TRBV28
CDR3aa: CASSPPGDSNQPQHF
CDR3nt: TGTGCCAGCAGTCCACCGGGGGATAGCAATCAGCCCCAGCATTTT

j_gene: TRBJ1-5
d_gene: TRBD1
abundance: -
v_gene: TRBV7-6
CDR3aa: CASSPKDRFLAQHF
CDR3nt: TGTGCCAGCAGCCCAAAGGACAGGTTCCTGGCCCAGCATTTT

j_gene: TRBJ1-1
d_gene: -
abundance: few
v_gene: TRBV27
CDR3aa: CASITGRRAFF
CDR3nt: TGTGCCAGCATTACAGGGCGGAGAGCTTTCTTT

j_gene: TRBJ1-1
d_gene: -
abundance: -
v_gene: TRBV18
CDR3aa: CASSLSEEAFF
CDR3nt: TGTGCCAGCTCACTGTCAGAAGAAGCTTTCTTT

j_gene: TRBJ2-7
d_gene: -
abundance: few
v_gene: TRBV19
CDR3aa: CASSLREGYEQYF
CDR3nt: TGTGCCAGTAGTCTAAGGGAAGGATACGAGCAGTACTTC

j_gene: TRBJ1-1
d_gene: -
abundance: few
v_gene: TRBV19
CDR3aa: CASSISHSSNTEAFF
CDR3nt: TGTGCCAGTAGTATATCCCATTCTTCCAACACTGAAGCTTTCTTT

j_gene: TRBJ1-6
d_gene: TRBD1
abundance: few
v_gene: TRBV7-9
CDR3aa: CASSSPWGGTENSPLHF
CDR3nt: TGTGCCAGCAGCTCGCCATGGGGCGGGACAGAGAATTCACCCCTCCACTTT

j_gene: TRBJ1-3
d_gene: TRBD1
abundance: -
v_gene: TRBV20-1
CDR3aa: CSARIPGGSGNTIYF
CDR3nt: TGCAGTGCTAGGATTCCAGGGGGCAGTGGAAACACCATATATTTT

j_gene: TRBJ1-1
d_gene: -
abundance: few
v_gene: TRBV19
CDR3aa: CASIALGTEAFF
CDR3nt: TGTGCCAGTATCGCGTTGGGCACTGAAGCTTTCTTT

j_gene: TRBJ2-2
d_gene: TRBD2
abundance: few
v_gene: TRBV5-1
CDR3aa: CASSLVPLGGTTGELFF
CDR3nt: TGCGCCAGCAGCTTGGTTCCGCTCGGGGGGACCACCGGGGAGCTGTTTTTT

j_gene: TRBJ1-4
d_gene: TRBD1
abundance: -
v_gene: TRBV7-9
CDR3aa: CASRQQGAVEKLFF
CDR3nt: TGTGCCAGCAGGCAACAGGGGGCGGTTGAAAAACTGTTTTTT

j_gene: TRBJ1-2
d_gene: -
abundance: -
v_gene: TRBV12-3/TRBV12-4
CDR3aa: CAIRTQLNSNYGYTF
CDR3nt: TGTGCCATCCGGACACAACTCAATTCTAACTATGGCTACACCTTC

j_gene: TRBJ1-2
d_gene: -
abundance: many
v_gene: TRBV7-2
CDR3aa: CASSSYGTENTF
CDR3nt: TGTGCCAGCAGCTCATACGGGACCGAGAACACCTTC

j_gene: TRBJ2-3
d_gene: TRBD1
abundance: few
v_gene: TRBV25-1
CDR3aa: CASSADRGTDTQYF
CDR3nt: TGTGCCAGCAGTGCCGACAGGGGAACAGATACGCAGTATTTT

j_gene: TRBJ2-3
d_gene: -
abundance: -
v_gene: TRBV27
CDR3aa: CASSLRPVVGRSGTDTQYF
CDR3nt: TGTGCCAGCAGTTTACGCCCGGTCGTCGGTCGGTCGGGCACAGATACGCAGTATTTT

j_gene: TRBJ2-3
d_gene: -
abundance: -
v_gene: TRBV12-3/TRBV12-4
CDR3aa: CASSLGASTDTRYF
CDR3nt: TGTGCCAGCAGTTTGGGGGCCAGCACAGATACGCGGTATTTT

j_gene: TRBJ2-3
d_gene: TRBD2
abundance: few
v_gene: TRBV27
CDR3aa: CASSLGAGFTLSTDTQYF
CDR3nt: TGTGCCAGCAGTTTAGGAGCGGGGTTCACTCTCAGCACAGATACGCAGTATTTT

j_gene: TRBJ1-1
d_gene: TRBD1
abundance: -
v_gene: TRBV9
CDR3aa: CASSPWGRGTGLNTEAFF
CDR3nt: TGTGCCAGCAGCCCATGGGGTCGCGGGACAGGGTTGAACACTGAAGCTTTCTTT